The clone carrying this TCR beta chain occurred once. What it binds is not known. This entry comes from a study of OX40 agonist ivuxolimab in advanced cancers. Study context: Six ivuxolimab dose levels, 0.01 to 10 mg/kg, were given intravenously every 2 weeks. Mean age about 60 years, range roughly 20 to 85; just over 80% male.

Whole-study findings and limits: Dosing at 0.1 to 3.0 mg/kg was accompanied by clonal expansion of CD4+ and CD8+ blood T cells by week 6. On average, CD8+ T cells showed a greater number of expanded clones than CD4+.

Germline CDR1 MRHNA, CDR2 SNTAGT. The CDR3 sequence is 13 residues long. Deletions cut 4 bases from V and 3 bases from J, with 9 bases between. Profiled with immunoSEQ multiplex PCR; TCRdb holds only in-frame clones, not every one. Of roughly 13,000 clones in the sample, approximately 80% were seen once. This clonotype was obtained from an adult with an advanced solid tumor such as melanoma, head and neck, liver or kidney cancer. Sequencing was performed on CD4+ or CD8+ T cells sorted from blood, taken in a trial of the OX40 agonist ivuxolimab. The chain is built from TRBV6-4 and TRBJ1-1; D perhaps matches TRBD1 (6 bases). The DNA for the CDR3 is TGTGCCAGCAGTGTTTCAGGGGACACTGAAGCTTTCTTT. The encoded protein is CASSVSGDTEAFF.